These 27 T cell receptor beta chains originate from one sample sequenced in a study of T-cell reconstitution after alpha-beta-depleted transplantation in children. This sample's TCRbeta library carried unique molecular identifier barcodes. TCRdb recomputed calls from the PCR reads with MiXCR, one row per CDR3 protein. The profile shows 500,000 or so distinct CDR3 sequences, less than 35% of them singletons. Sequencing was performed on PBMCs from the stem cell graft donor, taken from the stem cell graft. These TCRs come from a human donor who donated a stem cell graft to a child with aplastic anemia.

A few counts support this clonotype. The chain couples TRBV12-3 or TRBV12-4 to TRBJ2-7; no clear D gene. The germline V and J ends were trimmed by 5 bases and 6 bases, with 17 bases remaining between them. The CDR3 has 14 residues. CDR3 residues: CASSQDSSSFEQYF. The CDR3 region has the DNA TGTGCCAGCAGTCAGGATTCCTCCTCATTCGAGCAGTACTTC.

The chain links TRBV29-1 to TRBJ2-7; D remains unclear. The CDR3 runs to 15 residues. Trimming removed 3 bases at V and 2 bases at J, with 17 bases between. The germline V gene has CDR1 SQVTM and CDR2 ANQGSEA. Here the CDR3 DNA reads TGCAGCGTTGAGGCCGGTCTCCAAGGGACCTACGAGCAGTACTTC. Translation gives CSVEAGLQGTYEQYF.

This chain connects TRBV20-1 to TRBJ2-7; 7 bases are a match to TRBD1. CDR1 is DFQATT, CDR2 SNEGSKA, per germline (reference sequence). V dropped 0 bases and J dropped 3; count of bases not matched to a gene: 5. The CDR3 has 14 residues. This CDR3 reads CSAREAAGGYEQYF. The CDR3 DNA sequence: TGCAGTGCTAGAGAAGCGGCAGGGGGCTACGAGCAGTACTTC.

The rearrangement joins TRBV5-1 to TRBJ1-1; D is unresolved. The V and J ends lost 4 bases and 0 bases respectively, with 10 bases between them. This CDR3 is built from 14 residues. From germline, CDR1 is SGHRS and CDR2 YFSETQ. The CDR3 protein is CASSPQPMNTEAFF. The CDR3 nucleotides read TGCGCCAGCAGCCCCCAGCCCATGAACACTGAAGCTTTCTTT. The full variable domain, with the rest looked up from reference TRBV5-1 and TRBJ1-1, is KAGVTQTPRYLIKTRGQQVTLSCSPISGHRSVSWYQQTPGQGLQFLFEYFSETQRNKGNFPGRFSGRQFSNSRSEMNVSTLELGDSALYLCASSPQPMNTEAFFGQGTRLTVV.

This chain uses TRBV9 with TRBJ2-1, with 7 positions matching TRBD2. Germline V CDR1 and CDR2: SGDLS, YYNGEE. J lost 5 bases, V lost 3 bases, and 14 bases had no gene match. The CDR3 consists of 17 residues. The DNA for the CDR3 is TGTGCCAGCAGCGCCCCTCGGGCCAGCGGGAAGGACAATGAGCAGTTCTTC. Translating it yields CASSAPRASGKDNEQFF. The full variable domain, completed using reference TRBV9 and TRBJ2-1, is DSGVTQTPKHLITATGQRVTLRCSPRSGDLSVYWYQQSLDQGLQFLIQYYNGEERAKGNILERFSAQQFPDLHSELNLSSLELGDSALYFCASSAPRASGKDNEQFFGPGTRLTVL.

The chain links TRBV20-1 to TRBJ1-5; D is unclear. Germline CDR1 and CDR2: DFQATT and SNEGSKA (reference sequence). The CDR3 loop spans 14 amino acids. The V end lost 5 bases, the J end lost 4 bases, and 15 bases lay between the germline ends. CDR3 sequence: CSAPTPPKNQPQHF. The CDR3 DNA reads TGCAGTGCTCCGACTCCTCCGAAAAATCAGCCCCAGCATTTT.

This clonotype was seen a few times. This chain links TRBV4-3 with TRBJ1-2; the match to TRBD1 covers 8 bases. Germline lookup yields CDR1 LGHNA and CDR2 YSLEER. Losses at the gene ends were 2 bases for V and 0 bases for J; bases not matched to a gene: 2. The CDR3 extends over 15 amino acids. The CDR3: CASSQWTGTNYGYTF. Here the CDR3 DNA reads TGCGCCAGCAGCCAATGGACAGGGACTAACTATGGCTACACCTTC.

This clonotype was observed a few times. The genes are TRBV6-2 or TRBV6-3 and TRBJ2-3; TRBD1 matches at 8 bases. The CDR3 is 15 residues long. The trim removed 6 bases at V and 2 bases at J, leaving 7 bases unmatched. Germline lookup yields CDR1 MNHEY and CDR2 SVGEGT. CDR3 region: CASSGGTGTTDTQYF. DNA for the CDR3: TGTGCCAGCAGCGGAGGGACAGGCACCACAGATACGCAGTATTTT.

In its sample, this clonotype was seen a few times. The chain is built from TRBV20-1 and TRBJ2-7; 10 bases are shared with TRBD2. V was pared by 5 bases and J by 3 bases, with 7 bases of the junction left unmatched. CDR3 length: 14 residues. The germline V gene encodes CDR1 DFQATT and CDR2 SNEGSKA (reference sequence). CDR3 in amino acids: CSALAGGEVYEQYF. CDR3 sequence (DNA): TGCAGTGCTTTAGCGGGAGGTGAGGTCTACGAGCAGTACTTC.

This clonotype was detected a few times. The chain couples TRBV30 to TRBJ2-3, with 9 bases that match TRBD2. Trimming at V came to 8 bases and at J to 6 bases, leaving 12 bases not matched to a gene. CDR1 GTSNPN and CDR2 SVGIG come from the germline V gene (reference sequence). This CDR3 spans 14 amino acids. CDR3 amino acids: CATGSSGTSDTQYF. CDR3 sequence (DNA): TGTGCCACGGGTTCTAGCGGGACCTCCGATACGCAGTATTTT.

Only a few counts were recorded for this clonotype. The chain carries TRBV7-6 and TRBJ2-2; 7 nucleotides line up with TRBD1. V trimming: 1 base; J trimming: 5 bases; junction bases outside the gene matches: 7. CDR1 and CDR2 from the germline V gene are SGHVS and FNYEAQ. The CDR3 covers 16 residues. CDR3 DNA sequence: TGTGCCAGCAGCTTAGAAGGGTTGGGACAGACCGGGGAGCTGTTTTTT. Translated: CASSLEGLGQTGELFF.

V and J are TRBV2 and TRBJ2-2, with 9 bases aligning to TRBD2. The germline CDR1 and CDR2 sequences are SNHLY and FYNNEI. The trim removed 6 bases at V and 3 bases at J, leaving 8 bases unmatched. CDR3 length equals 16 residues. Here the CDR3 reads CASRPGSGRYTGELFF. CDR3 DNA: TGTGCCAGCAGACCAGGGAGCGGGAGGTACACCGGGGAGCTGTTTTTT.

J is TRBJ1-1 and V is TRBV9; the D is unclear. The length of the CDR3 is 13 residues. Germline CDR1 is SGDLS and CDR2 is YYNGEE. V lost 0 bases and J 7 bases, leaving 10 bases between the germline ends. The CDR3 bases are TGTGCCAGCAGCGTAGCGACGGGGATTGAAGCTTTCTTT. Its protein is CASSVATGIEAFF.

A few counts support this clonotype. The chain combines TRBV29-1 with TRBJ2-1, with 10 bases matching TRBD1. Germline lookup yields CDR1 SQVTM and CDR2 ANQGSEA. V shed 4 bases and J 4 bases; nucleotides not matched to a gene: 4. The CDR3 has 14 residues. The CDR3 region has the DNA TGCAGCGTTGGAGGACAGGGGGTATACAATGAGCAGTTCTTC. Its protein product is CSVGGQGVYNEQFF.

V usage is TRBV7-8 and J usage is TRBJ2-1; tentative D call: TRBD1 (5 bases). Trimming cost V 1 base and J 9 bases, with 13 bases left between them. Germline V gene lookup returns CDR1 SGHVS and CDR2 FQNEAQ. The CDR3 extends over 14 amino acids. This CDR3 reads CASSLVGRRGEQFF. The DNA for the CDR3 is TGTGCCAGCAGCTTAGTTGGGCGTAGGGGTGAGCAGTTCTTC. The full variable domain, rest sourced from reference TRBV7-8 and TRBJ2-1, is GAGVSQSPRYKVAKRGQDVALRCDPISGHVSLFWYQQALGQGPEFLTYFQNEAQLDKSGLPSDRFFAERPEGSVSTLKIQRTQQEDSAVYLCASSLVGRRGEQFFGPGTRLTVL.

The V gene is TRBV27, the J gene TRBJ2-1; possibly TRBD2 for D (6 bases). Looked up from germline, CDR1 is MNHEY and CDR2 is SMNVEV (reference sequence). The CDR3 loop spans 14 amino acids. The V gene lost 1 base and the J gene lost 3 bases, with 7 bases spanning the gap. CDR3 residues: CASSLWGVYNEQFF. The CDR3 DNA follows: TGTGCCAGCAGTTTATGGGGGGTCTACAATGAGCAGTTCTTC.

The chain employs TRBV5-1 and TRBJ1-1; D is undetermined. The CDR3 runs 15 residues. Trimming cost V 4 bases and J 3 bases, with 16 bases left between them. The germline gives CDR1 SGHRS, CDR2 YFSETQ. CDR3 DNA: TGCGCCAGCAGCCCACTACGCGGATCGGACACTGAAGCTTTCTTT. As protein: CASSPLRGSDTEAFF.

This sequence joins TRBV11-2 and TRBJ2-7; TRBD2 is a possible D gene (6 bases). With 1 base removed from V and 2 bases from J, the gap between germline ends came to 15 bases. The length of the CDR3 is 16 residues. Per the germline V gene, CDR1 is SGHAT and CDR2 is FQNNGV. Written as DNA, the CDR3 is TGTGCCAGCAGCTTAGGAAGGAGGGCCCTCGCCTACGAGCAGTACTTC. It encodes CASSLGRRALAYEQYF. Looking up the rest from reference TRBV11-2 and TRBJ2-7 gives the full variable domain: EAGVAQSPRYKIIEKRQSVAFWCNPISGHATLYWYQQILGQGPKLLIQFQNNGVVDDSQLPKDRFSAERLKGVDSTLKIQPAKLEDSAVYLCASSLGRRALAYEQYFGPGTRLTVT.

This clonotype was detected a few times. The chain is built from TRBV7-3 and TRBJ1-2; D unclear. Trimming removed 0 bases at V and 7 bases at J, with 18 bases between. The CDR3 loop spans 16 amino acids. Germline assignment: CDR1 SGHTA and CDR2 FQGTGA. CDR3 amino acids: CASSLTGGVPSLGYTF. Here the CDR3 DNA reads TGTGCCAGCAGCTTAACGGGTGGGGTTCCGAGTCTTGGCTACACCTTC.

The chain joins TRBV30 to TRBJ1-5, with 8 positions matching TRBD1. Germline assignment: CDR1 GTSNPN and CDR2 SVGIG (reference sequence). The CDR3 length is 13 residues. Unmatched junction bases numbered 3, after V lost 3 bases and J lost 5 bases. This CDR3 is CAWSTTGDQPQHF. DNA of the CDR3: TGTGCCTGGAGCACGACAGGGGATCAGCCCCAGCATTTT.

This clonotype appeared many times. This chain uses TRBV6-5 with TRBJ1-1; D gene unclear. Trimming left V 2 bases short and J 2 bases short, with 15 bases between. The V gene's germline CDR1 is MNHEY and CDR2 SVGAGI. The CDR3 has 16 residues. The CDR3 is CASSYGMGRVNTEAFF. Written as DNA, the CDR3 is TGTGCCAGCAGTTACGGGATGGGTCGGGTAAACACTGAAGCTTTCTTT.

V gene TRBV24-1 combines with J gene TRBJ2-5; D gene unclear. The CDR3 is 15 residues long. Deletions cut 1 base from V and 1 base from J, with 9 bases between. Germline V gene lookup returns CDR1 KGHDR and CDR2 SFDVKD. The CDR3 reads CATSDFTGAQETQYF. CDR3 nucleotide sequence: TGTGCCACCAGTGATTTCACCGGAGCCCAAGAGACCCAGTACTTC.

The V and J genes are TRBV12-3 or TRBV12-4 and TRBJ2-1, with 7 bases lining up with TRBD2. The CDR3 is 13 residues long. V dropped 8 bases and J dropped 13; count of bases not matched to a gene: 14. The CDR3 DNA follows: TGTGCCAGCTCGGGGCTAGCGGTTGGCCGACAGTTCTTC. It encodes CASSGLAVGRQFF.

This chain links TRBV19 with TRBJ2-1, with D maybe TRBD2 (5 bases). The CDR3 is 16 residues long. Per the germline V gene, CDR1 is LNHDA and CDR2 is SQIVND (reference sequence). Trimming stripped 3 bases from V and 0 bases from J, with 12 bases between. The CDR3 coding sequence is TGTGCCAGTAGTATGGGGAGCGGCTACTCCTACAATGAGCAGTTCTTC. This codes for CASSMGSGYSYNEQFF.

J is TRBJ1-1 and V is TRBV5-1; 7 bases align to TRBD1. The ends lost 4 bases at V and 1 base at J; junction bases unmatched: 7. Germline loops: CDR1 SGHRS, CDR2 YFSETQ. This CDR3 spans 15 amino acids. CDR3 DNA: TGCGCCAGCAGCGAGTACAGGGGAGCGAACACTGAAGCTTTCTTT. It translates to CASSEYRGANTEAFF.

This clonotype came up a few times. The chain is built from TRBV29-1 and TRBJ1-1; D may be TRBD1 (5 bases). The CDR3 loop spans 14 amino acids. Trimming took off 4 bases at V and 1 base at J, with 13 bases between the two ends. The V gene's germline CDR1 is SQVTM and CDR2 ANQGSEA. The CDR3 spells CSVVTFGGNTEAFF. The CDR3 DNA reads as TGCAGCGTTGTAACTTTCGGGGGGAACACTGAAGCTTTCTTT.

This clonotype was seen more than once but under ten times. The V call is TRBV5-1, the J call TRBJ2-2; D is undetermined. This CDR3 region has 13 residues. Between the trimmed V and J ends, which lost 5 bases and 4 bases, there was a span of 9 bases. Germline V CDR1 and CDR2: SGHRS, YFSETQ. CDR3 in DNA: TGCGCCAGCAGAAAGGACGGCACCGGGGAGCTGTTTTTT. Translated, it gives CASRKDGTGELFF.